This note documents a single T cell receptor (beta chain) sequence. The antigen is undetermined. Separation from the roughly 670-subject first cohort characterized the roughly 120-subject validation cohort, to which the donors belonged. TCRdb's table, derived via immunoSEQ multiplex PCR, lists solely in-frame clones and lacks some. The sample holds about 360,000 clones, approximately 90% seen once. This sample is part of a study of cytomegalovirus exposure and HLA in healthy donors. The study, taken as a whole, reports: The classifier reportedly diagnosed cytomegalovirus status with high sensitivity and specificity. In vitro checks showed that a few CMV-associated chains really do target CMV antigens.

The sequenced material came from PBMCs. This clonotype was sampled from a woman aged 18-29 years in good health and CMV-seronegative.

The CDR3 loop reads CASSLIKKRSAGNTIYF. The CDR3, as DNA: TGTGCCAGCAGCTTAATAAAGAAAAGAAGCGCTGGAAACACCATATATTTT. V and J are TRBV11-2 and TRBJ1-3, with D unresolved. CDR1 is SGHAT, CDR2 FQNNGV, per germline. CDR3 length: 17 residues. The V end was cut by 2 bases, the J end by 2 bases, with 16 bases between.